The next 21 T cell receptor beta chains were all read from a single sample in a study of breast tumors, draining lymph nodes, adjacent tissues. Axillary draining lymph nodes of breast cancer patients supplied the node samples. TCRdb re-called the multiplex PCR reads with MiXCR, one entry per CDR3 protein. Among approximately 150,000 distinct CDR3 sequences listed, over 25% were seen once. The source material was axillary lymph node tissue. These receptors all come from a female donor with breast cancer. Some clones in this sample may be carry-over from other donors' samples.

This clonotype was counted many times. J is TRBJ1-6 and V is TRBV6-1, with a weak D call TRBD1 (6 bases). Trimming took 5 bases from V and 0 from J, leaving 17 bases between them. The CDR3 spans 18 residues. CDR1 and CDR2 (germline): MNHNS, SASEGT. DNA of the CDR3: TGTGCCAGCAGTTCCGGAGGGGGTAGGAGCTCCTATAATTCACCCCTCCACTTT. Translated, it gives CASSSGGGRSSYNSPLHF.

This clonotype was counted ten times or more. The chain links TRBV18 to TRBJ1-3, with D unresolved. This CDR3 is built from 13 residues. Germline-derived CDR1 and CDR2 are KGHSH and LQKENI. With 0 bases removed from V and 1 base from J, the gap between germline ends came to 1 base. The CDR3 DNA reads as TGTGCCAGCTCACCACCGTCTGGAAACACCATATATTTT. Protein product: CASSPPSGNTIYF.

This clonotype was detected once. Mismatch with germline at one junction end may stem from a read error. V usage is TRBV2 and J usage is TRBJ1-5; weak D call: TRBD1 (6 bases). Germline loops: CDR1 SNHLY, CDR2 FYNNEI. This CDR3 has 13 residues. CDR3 sequence: CASRQGWGQRQHF. The CDR3 region has the DNA TGTGCCAGCCGTCAGGGGTGGGGCCAGCGCCAGCATTTT.

The chain combines TRBV2 with TRBJ1-4, with 8 bases fitting TRBD1. Looked up from germline, CDR1 is SNHLY and CDR2 is FYNNEI. The CDR3 extends over 17 amino acids. The V gene end was trimmed by 6 bases and the J gene end by 5 bases; junction bases not matched to a gene: 14. For the CDR3, the DNA is TGTGCCAGCAGCTCTGGACAGGGTAGCTCCTACAATGAAAAACTGTTTTTT. Its protein product is CASSSGQGSSYNEKLFF.

The rearrangement joins TRBV7-2 to TRBJ2-3; D perhaps matches TRBD1 (6 bases). With the DNA end fitting TRBJ1-5 better, the J assignment may be wrong. CDR1 SGHTA and CDR2 FQGNSA come from the germline V gene. This CDR3 has 15 amino acids. The CDR3 DNA reads TGTGCCAGCAGCTTACGGGGGCAGAGCACAGATACGCAGCATTTT. It codes for CASSLRGQSTDTQHF.

As to this clonotype: The CDR3 end shows no conserved phenylalanine or tryptophan, and so a read error is likely. The DNA is omitted, as the CDR3 cannot be located on it reliably, and the CDR3 follows TCRdb's listing. The V and J genes are TRBV7-2 and TRBJ2-5; the table names TRBD2, a call not compared with the DNA. A total of 14 residues make up the CDR3, ends included. Germline CDR1 is SGHTA and CDR2 is FQGNSA. The CDR3 sequence is CASSLGGRQETQHL.

The table lists this clonotype with a few counts. A much bigger clone sits one base away, suggesting this may be a read error. This sequence joins TRBV7-2 and TRBJ2-2; 16 bases are shared with TRBD2. The CDR3 runs 20 residues. Germline V gene data show CDR1 as SGHTA and CDR2 as FQGNSA. The chain's CDR3 is CASSSVGGLAGGENAGELFF. The DNA for the CDR3 is TGTGCCAGCAGCTCAGTAGGGGGACTAGCGGGGGGGGAGAACGCCGGGGAGCTGTTTTTT. Based on the CDR3 plus reference TRBV7-2 and TRBJ2-2, the full variable domain is GAGVSQSPSNKVTEKGKDVELRCDPISGHTALYWYRQSLGQGLEFLIYFQGNSAPDKSGLPSDRFSAERTGGSVSTLTIQRTQQEDSAVYLCASSSVGGLAGGENAGELFFGEGSRLTVL.

V usage is TRBV7-3 and J usage is TRBJ2-2, with D uncertain. Germline loops: CDR1 SGHTA, CDR2 FQGTGA. The CDR3 is made up of 12 amino acids. With 5 bases removed from V and 3 bases from J, the gap between germline ends came to 4 bases. In DNA, the CDR3 is TGTGCCAGCAGCACCGACACCGGGGAGCTGTTTTTT. Protein: CASSTDTGELFF. The full variable domain, rest sourced from reference TRBV7-3 and TRBJ2-2, is GAGVSQTPSNKVTEKGKYVELRCDPISGHTALYWYRQSLGQGPEFLIYFQGTGAADDSGLPNDRFFAVRPEGSVSTLKIQRTERGDSAVYLCASSTDTGELFFGEGSRLTVL.

The chain has TRBV5-6 and TRBJ1-1; no definite D call. Germline V gene lookup returns CDR1 SGHDT and CDR2 YYEEEE. The CDR3 loop spans 15 amino acids. The V end was cut by 6 bases, the J end by 0 bases, with 15 bases between. The CDR3 spells CASNQRRLMNTEAFF. CDR3 in DNA: TGTGCCAGCAACCAACGTAGGCTCATGAACACTGAAGCTTTCTTT.

In this sample, this clonotype turned up many times. A read error may be the cause here, since a much bigger clone is one base away. The V call is TRBV6-6, the J call TRBJ2-3, with 8 positions matching TRBD2. Per the germline V gene, CDR1 is MNHNY and CDR2 is SVGAGI (reference sequence). This CDR3 has 16 residues. Germline trimming cut 5 bases from V and 6 bases from J; bases unmatched to any gene: 13. CDR3 in amino acids: CASSHEAGAPWDTQYF. For the CDR3, the DNA is TGTGCCAGCAGTCACGAAGCGGGGGCACCGTGGGATACGCAGTATTTT.

In regard to this clonotype: It is likely a read error, because the conserved phenylalanine at the end of the CDR3 is missing. The chain combines TRBV18 with TRBJ2-5; D is undetermined. This CDR3 comprises 14 residues. V shed 1 base and J shed 3 bases, with 9 bases lying between them. The germline V gene has CDR1 KGHSH and CDR2 LQKENI. For the CDR3, the DNA is TGTGCCAGCTCACCACGATCTGGGGAAGAGACCCAGTACTCC. This codes for CASSPRSGEETQYS.

Comments on this clonotype: This may stem from a read error, because a much larger clone lies one nucleotide away. CDR3 amino acids: CASGLPVVRGETQHF. The CDR3 region has the DNA TGTGCCAGCGGCTTACCGGTGGTCAGGGGGGAGACCCAGCACTTC. This chain uses TRBV7-9 with TRBJ2-5, with D maybe TRBD1 (7 bases). The CDR3 is 15 amino acids. Per germline, CDR1 SEHNR and CDR2 FQNEAQ (reference sequence).

The V and J genes are TRBV11-1 and TRBJ2-7; 8 nucleotides agree with TRBD1. The CDR3 extends over 16 amino acids. V trimming: 5 bases; J trimming: 3 bases; junction bases outside the gene matches: 12. From germline, CDR1 is SGHAT and CDR2 FQDESV (reference sequence). CDR3 sequence (DNA): TGTGCCAGCAGCCTTGCAGGGGGCTCTCCTTACTACGAGCAGTACTTC. This codes for CASSLAGGSPYYEQYF.

This clonotype was found many times. The genes are TRBV14 and TRBJ2-1; no firm D call. The CDR3 is 13 amino acids. Germline CDR1 reads SGHDN; CDR2 reads FVKESK. The V and J ends lost 4 bases and 0 bases respectively, with 4 bases between them. The CDR3 region has the DNA TGTGCCAGCAGCCCGAGCTCCTACAATGAGCAGTTCTTC. It translates to CASSPSSYNEQFF.

This clonotype was seen a handful of times. A read error may explain this, as a much larger clone is one base away. The rearrangement links TRBV6-5 to TRBJ1-4; D unclear. The CDR3 runs to 13 residues. Between the trimmed V and J ends, which lost 5 bases and 8 bases, there was a span of 12 bases. Per germline, CDR1 MNHEY and CDR2 SVGAGI. The CDR3 region is CASSHGLGEKLFF. The CDR3 nucleotides are TGTGCCAGCAGTCATGGTCTAGGGGAAAAACTGTTTTTT.

This clonotype was detected a few times. This may arise from a read error, as a much more abundant clone is one base away. The rearrangement links TRBV5-1 to TRBJ2-2; 9 bases fit TRBD1. The germline gives CDR1 SGHRS, CDR2 YFSETQ. This CDR3 is built from 14 residues. The CDR3 nucleotides read TGCGCCAGCAGCGACAGGGGGTTATCCGGGGGGCTGTTTTTT. Translating it yields CASSDRGLSGGLFF.

As to this clonotype: A much larger clonotype is one base distant, so this may be a read error. The rearrangement uses TRBV4-2 and TRBJ1-3; D possibly corresponds to TRBD1 (6 bases). The CDR3 runs to 17 residues. The V gene's germline CDR1 is LGHNA and CDR2 YNFKEQ. V lost 5 bases and J lost 2, with 19 bases in between. The CDR3 loop is CASSLEGGRDTGNTIYF. The CDR3, as DNA: TGTGCCAGCAGCTTAGAGGGGGGGAGGGACACTGGAAACACCATATATTTT.

Notes on this clonotype: It may be a read error: a sequence one base away is much more abundant. The chain couples TRBV28 to TRBJ1-4, with 9 bases that match TRBD1. V shed 8 bases and J 6 bases; nucleotides not matched to a gene: 7. The CDR3 totals 14 residues. Germline lookup yields CDR1 MDHEN and CDR2 SYDVKM. CDR3 in DNA: TGTGCCAGCGGCGGACAGGGGAGATATGAAAAACTGTTTTTT. This encodes CASGGQGRYEKLFF.

This clonotype was recorded once. The chain carries TRBV4-2 and TRBJ1-2; D uncertain. V lost 2 bases, J lost 12 bases, and 16 bases lay in between. The CDR3 is 13 amino acids. Germline CDR1 and CDR2: LGHNA and YNFKEQ. The CDR3 DNA sequence: TGTGCCAGCAGCCAACTTAGCGGTCATGGGGACACCTTC. It translates to CASSQLSGHGDTF.

The chain is built from TRBV5-1 and TRBJ2-1, with 8 bases matching TRBD1. Germline V lookup: CDR1 SGHRS, CDR2 YFSETQ. J gave up 6 bases and V 4 bases, and 6 bases lay outside the gene matches. The CDR3 has 14 amino acids. Written as DNA, the CDR3 is TGCGCCAGCAGCGGGGGGACAGGAAGCAATGAGCAGTTCTTC. Translation gives CASSGGTGSNEQFF.

This chain connects TRBV30 to TRBJ1-3, with 7 bases matching TRBD1. The CDR3 length is 13 residues. Trimming took 3 bases from V and 6 from J; bases not matched to a gene: 5. Looked up from germline, CDR1 is GTSNPN and CDR2 is SVGIG (reference sequence). The CDR3 nucleotides are TGTGCCTGGAGAAGGGGACAGTTAAACACCATATATTTT. Translation: CAWRRGQLNTIYF.